The 31 T cell receptor beta chains in this list originate from one sample, sequenced in a study of cytomegalovirus exposure and HLA in healthy donors. This PCR relied on a set of 60 Vbeta primers and 13 Jbeta primers. TCRdb's table, derived via immunoSEQ multiplex PCR, lists solely in-frame clones and lacks some. This sample's table reports tens of thousands of clones. Sequencing was done on a sample of PBMCs. The receptor source for this set is a man between 50 and 59 years old in good health and CMV-seropositive.

The rearrangement joins TRBV11-2 to TRBJ2-7; a weak D match, TRBD1 (6 bases). CDR3 length: 13 amino acids. Trimming shortened V by 5 bases and J by 3 bases, and 11 bases separated the two germline ends. CDR1 is SGHAT, CDR2 FQNNGV, per germline. The CDR3 DNA follows: TGTGCCAGCAGCAAAGACAGGTTCTACGAGCAGTACGTC. Its translation is CASSKDRFYEQYV.

The chain employs TRBV7-9 and TRBJ2-7; the match to TRBD1 covers 10 bases. This CDR3 contains 14 residues. V dropped 4 bases and J dropped 2; count of bases not matched to a gene: 2. Per the germline V gene, CDR1 is SEHNR and CDR2 is FQNEAQ (reference sequence). CDR3: CASSWDRGAYEQYF. CDR3 nucleotide sequence: TGTGCCAGCAGCTGGGACAGGGGCGCCTACGAGCAGTACTTC.

The chain has TRBV30 and TRBJ2-5; 11 nucleotides line up with TRBD2. Per the germline V gene, CDR1 is GTSNPN and CDR2 is SVGIG (reference sequence). The CDR3 has 13 residues. V was pared by 8 bases and J by 0 bases, with 2 bases of the junction left unmatched. The CDR3 loop reads CAGTSGNQETQYF. CDR3 nucleotide sequence: TGTGCCGGGACTAGCGGAAACCAAGAGACCCAGTACTTC.

The V and J genes are TRBV5-1 and TRBJ1-2; 7 bases agree with TRBD1. V shed 3 bases and J 8 bases; nucleotides not matched to a gene: 10. Germline-derived CDR1 and CDR2 are SGHRS and YFSETQ. This CDR3 spans 14 amino acids. The DNA of the CDR3 is TGCGCCAGCAGCTACAGGGGACTTGAAGGCGGCTACACCTTC. Its protein is CASSYRGLEGGYTF. Using reference TRBV5-1 and TRBJ1-2 for the parts outside the CDR3, the full variable domain is KAGVTQTPRYLIKTRGQQVTLSCSPISGHRSVSWYQQTPGQGLQFLFEYFSETQRNKGNFPGRFSGRQFSNSRSEMNVSTLELGDSALYLCASSYRGLEGGYTFGSGTRLTVV.

V is TRBV27 and J is TRBJ2-1, with 9 nucleotides matching TRBD2. V was pared by 2 bases and J by 5 bases, with 4 bases of the junction left unmatched. This CDR3 has 15 residues. Germline V gene lookup returns CDR1 MNHEY and CDR2 SMNVEV (reference sequence). CDR3: CASSLAGGPHNEQFF. In DNA, the CDR3 is TGTGCCAGCAGTTTAGCGGGAGGGCCCCACAATGAGCAGTTCTTC.

In DNA, the CDR3 is TGTGCCAGTAAAGCGGGGGGCAATCAGCCCCAGCATTTT. The encoded protein is CASKAGGNQPQHF. The chain couples TRBV19 to TRBJ1-5; possibly TRBD1 for D (5 bases). This CDR3 has 13 amino acids. Germline values: CDR1 LNHDA, CDR2 SQIVND (reference sequence). Deletions cut 7 bases from V and 2 bases from J, with 9 bases between. Looking up the rest from reference TRBV19 and TRBJ1-5 gives the full variable domain: DGGITQSPKYLFRKEGQNVTLSCEQNLNHDAMYWYRQDPGQGLRLIYYSQIVNDFQKGDIAEGYSVSREKKESFPLTVTSAQKNPTAFYLCASKAGGNQPQHFGDGTRLSIL.

V gene TRBV10-3 combines with J gene TRBJ2-2, with D perhaps matching TRBD1 (6 bases). This CDR3 has 17 residues. Between the trimmed V and J ends, which lost 8 bases and 3 bases, there was a span of 22 bases. CDR1 and CDR2 from the germline V gene are ENHRY and SYGVKD. CDR3 coding DNA: TGTGCCATCCAGGGGTCGGCGATTAACCCGGACACCGGGGAGCTGTTTTTT. Protein: CAIQGSAINPDTGELFF.

The chain is built from TRBV5-1 and TRBJ1-1; D is unresolved. The CDR3 spans 14 residues. Trimming stripped 0 bases from V and 3 bases from J, with 9 bases between. Germline V gene lookup returns CDR1 SGHRS and CDR2 YFSETQ. In nucleotides, the CDR3 is TGCGCCAGCAGCTTGGCTCCACGGGACACTGAAGCTTTCTTT. This gives the protein CASSLAPRDTEAFF.

This rearrangement joins TRBV19 to TRBJ2-1; a weak D match, TRBD2 (5 bases). Germline assignment: CDR1 LNHDA and CDR2 SQIVND (reference sequence). Between the trimmed V and J ends, which lost 2 bases and 0 bases, there was a span of 23 bases. The CDR3 totals 20 residues. In DNA form, the CDR3 reads TGTGCCAGTAGTATAACGGGGTGGCGGCCTTCTTTGAGCTCCTACAATGAGCAGTTCTTC. Protein: CASSITGWRPSLSSYNEQFF.

The J gene is TRBJ2-7, the V gene TRBV27, with 7 bases lining up with TRBD2. V shed 5 bases and J 4 bases; nucleotides not matched to a gene: 17. Per the germline V gene, CDR1 is MNHEY and CDR2 is SMNVEV (reference sequence). The CDR3 runs to 17 residues. The CDR3 protein is CASSASLARDRRYEQYF. In DNA, the CDR3 is TGTGCCAGCAGTGCCTCACTAGCGAGAGACCGGAGGTACGAGCAGTACTTC.

The V call is TRBV6-5, the J call TRBJ1-1; TRBD1 is a possible D gene (5 bases). This CDR3 comprises 12 residues. V dropped 7 bases and J dropped 5 bases, with 11 bases sitting between them. CDR1 is MNHEY, CDR2 SVGAGI, per germline. The CDR3 DNA reads as TGTGCCAGCACGGGAGGGGATACTGAAGCTTTCTTT. Translated, it gives CASTGGDTEAFF.

The rearrangement links TRBV19 to TRBJ1-5, with TRBD1 as a possible D gene (6 bases). The ends were cut back, 4 bases at V and 6 bases at J, with 13 bases in the middle. The germline gives CDR1 LNHDA, CDR2 SQIVND (reference sequence). The CDR3 is made up of 14 amino acids. CDR3 sequence (DNA): TGTGCCAGTAGTACCACAGGGTTGATTCAGCCCCAGCATTTT. Protein: CASSTTGLIQPQHF.

Comments on this clone: At one end, the junction sequence differs from germline, possibly due to a read error. The gene calls are TRBV20-1 and TRBJ2-7, with TRBD1 matching over 7 bases. CDR3 length equals 11 residues. Germline CDR1 and CDR2: DFQATT and SNEGSKA (reference sequence). CDR3 DNA: TGCAGTGCTTTACTCCGGGACAGTCTGAACTTC. It is translated as CSALLRDSLNF.

The gene calls are TRBV27 and TRBJ1-2, with TRBD1 matching 12 bases. The CDR3 spans 15 residues. Germline V lookup: CDR1 MNHEY, CDR2 SMNVEV (reference sequence). The trim removed 5 bases at V and 8 bases at J, leaving 9 bases unmatched. Written as DNA, the CDR3 is TGTGCCAGCAGTCCCGGGACAGGGGGCGGTTTCGGCTACACCTTC. Protein product: CASSPGTGGGFGYTF.

V usage is TRBV30 and J usage is TRBJ1-4; no definite D call. This CDR3 region has 13 residues. V was trimmed by 2 bases and J by 10 bases, leaving 14 bases between them. Germline V gene sequence: CDR1 GTSNPN, CDR2 SVGIG (reference sequence). CDR3 coding DNA: TGTGCCTGGAGTACGACAACCCCCGGAAAACTGTTTTTT. Translated: CAWSTTTPGKLFF.

This chain connects TRBV5-6 to TRBJ1-2, with a possible D match to TRBD1 (6 bases). Trimming cost V 4 bases and J 8 bases, with 18 bases left between them. This CDR3 contains 14 residues. Germline V gives CDR1 SGHDT, CDR2 YYEEEE. In DNA, the CDR3 is TGTGCCAGCAGCATGGACAGTGGGAGCGGGGGCTACACCTTC. Translated: CASSMDSGSGGYTF.

CDR3 sequence reads: CASSTPKIDTQYF. DNA of the CDR3: TGTGCCAGTAGTACCCCTAAAATTGATACGCAGTATTTT. The rearrangement uses TRBV19 and TRBJ2-3; D is unclear. V was pared by 4 bases and J by 6 bases, with 11 bases between. Germline V gives CDR1 LNHDA, CDR2 SQIVND (reference sequence). The CDR3 is 13 residues long.

V usage is TRBV6-1 and J usage is TRBJ1-2; 8 positions match TRBD1. The CDR3 has 13 amino acids. Germline V gene lookup returns CDR1 MNHNS and CDR2 SASEGT. V dropped 3 bases and J dropped 7; count of bases not matched to a gene: 4. The CDR3 coding sequence is TGTGCCAGCAGTGAGTCGACAGGGGTTGGCTACACCTTC. Translated, it gives CASSESTGVGYTF.

The CDR3 DNA reads TGTGCCAGCAGCTCGGGACAGGGGACCAGAAAACTGTTTTTT. Encoded protein: CASSSGQGTRKLFF. V usage is TRBV7-6 and J usage is TRBJ1-4; 10 nucleotides match TRBD1. The V and J ends lost 4 bases and 10 bases, in that order; junction bases with no gene match: 6. CDR1 and CDR2 from the germline V gene are SGHVS and FNYEAQ. This CDR3 has 14 amino acids. The full variable domain, in which reference TRBV7-6 and TRBJ1-4 provide the parts outside the CDR3, is GAGVSQSPRYKVTKRGQDVALRCDPISGHVSLYWYRQALGQGPEFLTYFNYEAQQDKSGLPNDRFSAERPEGSISTLTIQRTEQRDSAMYRCASSSGQGTRKLFFGSGTQLSVL.

V and J are TRBV7-2 and TRBJ1-1; D perhaps matches TRBD1 (5 bases). Between the trimmed V and J ends, which lost 3 bases and 7 bases, there was a span of 9 bases. The CDR3 consists of 12 residues. CDR1 and CDR2 from the germline V gene are SGHTA and FQGNSA. DNA of the CDR3: TGTGCCAGCAGCTTCGGGGGACGTGAAGCTTTCTTT. Amino acid sequence: CASSFGGREAFF.

The rearrangement joins TRBV30 to TRBJ1-6, with D perhaps matching TRBD1 (5 bases). There are 14 residues in the CDR3. From germline, CDR1 is GTSNPN and CDR2 SVGIG (reference sequence). Between the trimmed V and J ends, which lost 3 bases and 7 bases, there was a span of 13 bases. The CDR3 loop reads CAWRGRGGNSPLHF. The CDR3 nucleotides read TGTGCCTGGAGGGGTAGGGGCGGCAATTCACCCCTCCACTTT.

The chain combines TRBV18 with TRBJ2-2; 9 bases fit TRBD2. V lost 0 bases and J lost 0; bases outside the gene matches: 2. The CDR3 loop spans 17 amino acids. CDR1 and CDR2 (germline): KGHSH, LQKENI. This CDR3 reads CASSPPASGTNTGELFF. CDR3 nucleotide sequence: TGTGCCAGCTCACCACCAGCTAGCGGGACGAACACCGGGGAGCTGTTTTTT.

The gene calls are TRBV4-3 and TRBJ1-4; D is uncertain. Per germline, CDR1 LGHNA and CDR2 YSLEER. CDR3 size: 15 residues. V gave up 1 base and J gave up 4 bases, with 10 bases separating them. CDR3 bases: TGCGCCAGCAGCCAAGTGGGGAGCCTTAATGAAAAACTGTTTTTT. It codes for CASSQVGSLNEKLFF.

The rearrangement joins TRBV5-4 to TRBJ1-3; perhaps TRBD1 as D (5 bases). Per the germline V gene, CDR1 is SGHNT and CDR2 is YYREEE (reference sequence). This CDR3 is 14 amino acids long. V was shortened by 6 bases and J by 2 bases, with 12 bases between the two germline ends. The CDR3 protein is CASNLGGAGNTIYF. The CDR3, as DNA: TGTGCCAGCAATTTGGGAGGGGCTGGAAACACCATATATTTT. Using reference TRBV5-4 and TRBJ1-3 for the parts outside the CDR3, the full variable domain is ETGVTQSPTHLIKTRGQQVTLRCSSQSGHNTVSWYQQALGQGPQFIFQYYREEENGRGNFPPRFSGLQFPNYSSELNVNALELDDSALYLCASNLGGAGNTIYFGEGSWLTVV.

The chain has TRBV4-2 and TRBJ1-4; TRBD1 is a possible D gene (5 bases). V lost 0 bases, J lost 8 bases, and 22 bases lay in between. The CDR3 is 18 residues long. From germline, CDR1 is LGHNA and CDR2 YNFKEQ. The CDR3 DNA reads TGTGCCAGCAGCCAAGATTGGGGGGGGGAGGGTTCAGTGGAAAAACTGTTTTTT. Translating it yields CASSQDWGGEGSVEKLFF.

This rearrangement joins TRBV18 to TRBJ1-5; the match to TRBD1 covers 7 bases. Looked up from germline, CDR1 is KGHSH and CDR2 is LQKENI. The CDR3 contains 13 residues. With 3 bases clipped from V and 7 bases from J, the junction kept 3 bases outside the gene matches. In DNA, the CDR3 is TGTGCCAGCTCACCCGACAGGGACCAGCCCCAGCATTTT. As protein: CASSPDRDQPQHF.

The chain links TRBV20-1 to TRBJ2-1; no reliable D call. Germline loops: CDR1 DFQATT, CDR2 SNEGSKA (reference sequence). The CDR3 runs 11 residues. V gave up 3 bases and J gave up 5 bases, with 5 bases separating them. The CDR3 DNA is TGCAGTGCTAGGGAGAACAATGAGCAGTTCTTC. It translates to CSARENNEQFF.

This chain links TRBV7-9 with TRBJ2-3, with D perhaps TRBD2 (6 bases). V lost 4 bases and J 2 bases, leaving 16 bases between the germline ends. There are 16 residues in the CDR3. Germline loops: CDR1 SEHNR, CDR2 FQNEAQ (reference sequence). DNA of the CDR3: TGTGCCAGCAGCTACCCGGTGGGAGGTTACACAGATACGCAGTATTTT. Its translation: CASSYPVGGYTDTQYF.

The V gene is TRBV4-1, the J gene TRBJ2-5; 7 bases map to TRBD1. TRBJ2-7 explains the end of the DNA better; the J call may be wrong. The germline V gene has CDR1 MGHRA and CDR2 YSYEKL. This CDR3 has 15 amino acids. The CDR3 DNA follows: TGCGCCAGCAGCCAAGGTGGGACAGTAGGGGACGAGCAGTACTTC. Translation gives CASSQGGTVGDEQYF.

V is TRBV11-2 and J is TRBJ2-2; 12 bases are a match to TRBD2. The V gene's germline CDR1 is SGHAT and CDR2 FQNNGV. Trimming at V came to 3 bases and at J to 6 bases, leaving 5 bases not matched to a gene. This CDR3 has 16 amino acids. CDR3 sequence: CASSFRLAGVAGELFF. The CDR3 region has the DNA TGTGCCAGCAGCTTTCGACTAGCGGGAGTAGCCGGGGAGCTGTTTTTT.

The chain employs TRBV30 and TRBJ2-5; D ambiguous. Deletions cut 0 bases from V and 5 bases from J, with 10 bases between. The CDR3 loop spans 13 amino acids. From germline, CDR1 is GTSNPN and CDR2 SVGIG (reference sequence). The CDR3 protein is CAWSVRVRETQYF. The CDR3 DNA is TGTGCCTGGAGTGTACGGGTTCGGGAGACCCAGTACTTC.